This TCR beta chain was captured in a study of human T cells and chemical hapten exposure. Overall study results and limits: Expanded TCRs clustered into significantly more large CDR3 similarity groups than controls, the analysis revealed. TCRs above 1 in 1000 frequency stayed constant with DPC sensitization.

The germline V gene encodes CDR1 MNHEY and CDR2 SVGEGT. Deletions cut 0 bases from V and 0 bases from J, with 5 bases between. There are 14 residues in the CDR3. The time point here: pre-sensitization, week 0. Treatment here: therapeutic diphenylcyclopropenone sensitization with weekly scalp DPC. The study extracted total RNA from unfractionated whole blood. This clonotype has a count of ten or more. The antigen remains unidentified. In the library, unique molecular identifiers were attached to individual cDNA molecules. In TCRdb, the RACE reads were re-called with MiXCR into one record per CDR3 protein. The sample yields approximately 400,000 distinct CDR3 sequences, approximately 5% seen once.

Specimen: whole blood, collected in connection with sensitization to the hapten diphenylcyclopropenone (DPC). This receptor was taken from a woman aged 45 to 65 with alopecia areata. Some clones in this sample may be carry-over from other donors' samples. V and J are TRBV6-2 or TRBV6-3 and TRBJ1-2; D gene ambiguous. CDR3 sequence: CASSYSQTNYGYTF. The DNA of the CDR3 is TGTGCCAGCAGTTACTCACAGACTAACTATGGCTACACCTTC.